The 24 T cell receptor beta chains below all came from one sample that was sequenced in a study of shared clonotypes between healthy human individuals. Method: immunoSEQ multiplex PCR; TCRdb's copy keeps in-frame clones and lacks some. Of approximately 500,000 clones listed, 60% to 80% are singletons. Sequencing used PBMCs. The receptors were sampled from a woman aged 40 to 55 in good health. Some clones in this sample may be carry-over from other donors' samples.

CDR3 region: CASSSFNQPQHF. Here the CDR3 DNA reads TGTGCCAGCAGCTCATTCAATCAGCCCCAGCATTTT. The rearrangement joins TRBV7-2 to TRBJ1-5; D is ambiguous. There are 12 residues in the CDR3. Germline V lookup: CDR1 SGHTA, CDR2 FQGNSA. V lost 4 bases and J lost 3, with 4 bases in between.

This clone was detected only once. The chain carries TRBV29-1 and TRBJ2-1; possibly TRBD1 for D (5 bases). The CDR3 sequence is 13 residues long. Germline V gene lookup returns CDR1 SQVTM and CDR2 ANQGSEA. Trimming took 3 bases from V and 6 from J, leaving 12 bases between them. In nucleotides, the CDR3 is TGCAGCGTTGAGCCCCCAGGGTCCAATGAGCAGTTCTTC. Its translation is CSVEPPGSNEQFF.

The chain has TRBV18 and TRBJ2-3; the match to TRBD2 covers 11 bases. The V gene's germline CDR1 is KGHSH and CDR2 LQKENI. The V and J ends lost 4 bases and 2 bases, in that order; junction bases with no gene match: 8. This CDR3 is 17 amino acids long. The CDR3 DNA follows: TGTGCCAGCTCACTCAATCTAGCGGGAGGATACACAGATACGCAGTATTTT. It codes for CASSLNLAGGYTDTQYF.

The gene calls are TRBV28 and TRBJ1-2, with 7 bases fitting TRBD1. V lost 7 bases, J lost 5 bases, and 7 bases stayed unmatched. There are 13 residues in the CDR3. Per the germline V gene, CDR1 is MDHEN and CDR2 is SYDVKM. CDR3 in amino acids: CASNNGTVYGYTF. CDR3 DNA: TGTGCCAGCAACAACGGGACAGTATATGGCTACACCTTC.

Concerning this clone: Within the sample, other DNA sequences also encode this same CDR3. The chain employs TRBV19 and TRBJ1-5, with 7 bases fitting TRBD1. Germline V gives CDR1 LNHDA, CDR2 SQIVND (reference sequence). V shed 6 bases and J 6 bases; nucleotides not matched to a gene: 8. CDR3 length: 14 amino acids. CDR3 in DNA: TGTGCCAGTAGGTACAGGGGCGGCGGTCAGCCCCAGCATTTT. This sequence encodes CASRYRGGGQPQHF.

V usage is TRBV5-4 and J usage is TRBJ2-7; the match to TRBD1 covers 9 bases. V was clipped by 4 bases and J by 5 bases; unmatched bases: 10. Germline V CDR1 and CDR2: SGHNT, YYREEE (reference sequence). The CDR3 spans 15 residues. In DNA form, the CDR3 reads TGTGCCAGCAGCCGAGGCCGGGACAGGGACCACGAGCAGTACTTC. Amino acids: CASSRGRDRDHEQYF. Full variable domain (outside the CDR3, taken from reference TRBV5-4 and TRBJ2-7): ETGVTQSPTHLIKTRGQQVTLRCSSQSGHNTVSWYQQALGQGPQFIFQYYREEENGRGNFPPRFSGLQFPNYSSELNVNALELDDSALYLCASSRGRDRDHEQYFGPGTRLTVT.

This clone was detected once. This sequence joins TRBV5-1 and TRBJ1-3; TRBD1 is a possible D gene (5 bases). The CDR3 consists of 15 residues. Per germline, CDR1 SGHRS and CDR2 YFSETQ. The V gene lost 4 bases and the J gene lost 0 bases, with 11 bases spanning the gap. The CDR3 DNA sequence: TGCGCCAGCAGCCCCGGGGCGGCCTCTGGAAACACCATATATTTT. Amino acids: CASSPGAASGNTIYF.

CDR3 sequence reads: CASSQPVVPRDEQYF. The CDR3 coding sequence is TGCGCCAGCAGCCAACCTGTGGTTCCGAGGGACGAGCAGTACTTC. V gene TRBV4-1 combines with J gene TRBJ2-7, with D perhaps matching TRBD2 (5 bases). The V end was cut by 2 bases, the J end by 5 bases, with 16 bases between. The CDR3 length is 15 residues. Germline V CDR1 and CDR2: MGHRA, YSYEKL.

About this clone: The sample contains more than one DNA sequence encoding this CDR3. Here the CDR3 reads CASSLGQANEKLFF. CDR3 DNA sequence: TGCGCCAGCAGCTTGGGTCAGGCTAATGAAAAACTGTTTTTT. The V gene is TRBV5-1, the J gene TRBJ1-4; no clear D gene. This CDR3 is built from 14 residues. The germline V gene encodes CDR1 SGHRS and CDR2 YFSETQ. V was pared by 0 bases and J by 3 bases, with 6 bases between.

The chain has TRBV2 and TRBJ2-5; 12 bases align to TRBD2. The end of the DNA is better explained by TRBJ2-7, so the J call may be wrong. CDR1 is SNHLY and CDR2 is FYNNEI in the germline V gene. The CDR3 has 14 amino acids. Here the CDR3 reads CASSWTSGTYEQYF. CDR3 bases: TGTGCCAGCAGCTGGACTAGCGGGACTTACGAGCAGTACTTC.

CDR3 in DNA: TGTGCCAGCAGCCGCAGGGGAGACTTCACTGAAGCTTTCTTT. Residues: CASSRRGDFTEAFF. This rearrangement joins TRBV7-8 to TRBJ1-1; D might be TRBD1 (6 bases). The V end lost 5 bases, the J end lost 4 bases, and 14 bases lay between the germline ends. The CDR3 has 14 amino acids. Germline CDR1 is SGHVS and CDR2 is FQNEAQ.

J is TRBJ2-7 and V is TRBV7-9; D unclear. Trimming removed 1 base at V and 6 bases at J, with 10 bases between. Germline loops: CDR1 SEHNR, CDR2 FQNEAQ (reference sequence). The length of the CDR3 is 13 residues. This chain's CDR3 is CASSLVASGEQYF. The CDR3 DNA sequence: TGTGCCAGCAGCTTAGTAGCCAGTGGCGAGCAGTACTTC.

This clone was seen just once. V and J are TRBV11-3 and TRBJ2-7, with a possible D match to TRBD1 (5 bases). CDR1 SGHNT and CDR2 YENEEA come from the germline V gene. The CDR3 extends over 14 amino acids. The V end was cut by 5 bases, the J end by 4 bases, with 15 bases between. The CDR3: CASSQGRGSYEQYF. Here the CDR3 DNA reads TGTGCCAGCAGCCAGGGTAGGGGAAGTTACGAGCAGTACTTC.

This chain uses TRBV11-3 with TRBJ2-1, with D maybe TRBD1 (7 bases). Germline values: CDR1 SGHNT, CDR2 YENEEA. The V and J ends lost 5 bases and 10 bases respectively, with 18 bases between them. The CDR3 is 14 amino acids. The CDR3 bases are TGTGCCAGCAGCGTAGGGGGCGGCGCGGGGGAGCAGTTCTTC. Amino acids: CASSVGGGAGEQFF.

In this sample, this clone turned up many times. The genes are TRBV7-6 and TRBJ1-5; no firm D call. CDR3 size: 13 residues. In germline, CDR1 is SGHVS, CDR2 FNYEAQ. The V gene lost 0 bases and the J gene lost 5 bases, with 5 bases spanning the gap. As DNA, the CDR3 is TGTGCCAGCAGCTTAGCGGAGGATCAGCCCCAGCATTTT. Protein product: CASSLAEDQPQHF.

The chain uses TRBV21-1 and TRBJ2-7; the D call TRBD2 from the table was never checked on the DNA. TRBV21-1 is given as a pseudogene. The CDR3 covers 13 residues. DNA for the CDR3: TGTGCCACCCGGGAGGAAGGGAGCGGCGAGCAGTACTTC. Protein: CATREEGSGEQYF.

The V call is TRBV7-2, the J call TRBJ2-7; D gene uncertain. The V end was cut by 0 bases, the J end by 4 bases, with 7 bases between. From germline, CDR1 is SGHTA and CDR2 FQGNSA. The CDR3 totals 13 residues. As DNA, the CDR3 is TGTGCCAGCAGCTTAGCGGTCTTTTACGAGCAGTACTTC. It yields the protein CASSLAVFYEQYF. Based on the CDR3 plus reference TRBV7-2 and TRBJ2-7, the full variable domain is GAGVSQSPSNKVTEKGKDVELRCDPISGHTALYWYRQSLGQGLEFLIYFQGNSAPDKSGLPSDRFSAERTGGSVSTLTIQRTQQEDSAVYLCASSLAVFYEQYFGPGTRLTVT.

This chain joins TRBV7-2 and TRBJ2-5, with D maybe TRBD2 (6 bases). This CDR3 is 12 amino acids long. Trimming removed 5 bases at V and 9 bases at J, with 13 bases between. Germline loops: CDR1 SGHTA, CDR2 FQGNSA. CDR3 in amino acids: CASSKTPGAQYF. The CDR3, as DNA: TGTGCCAGCAGCAAGACTCCGGGGGCCCAGTACTTC.

This chain links TRBV9 with TRBJ2-7; D remains ambiguous. In germline, CDR1 is SGDLS, CDR2 YYNGEE. V was pared by 0 bases and J by 0 bases, with 7 bases between. This CDR3 region has 14 residues. This CDR3 is CASSVDPNSYEQYF. CDR3 DNA sequence: TGTGCCAGCAGCGTAGACCCCAACTCCTACGAGCAGTACTTC. Full variable domain (missing parts from reference TRBV9 and TRBJ2-7): DSGVTQTPKHLITATGQRVTLRCSPRSGDLSVYWYQQSLDQGLQFLIQYYNGEERAKGNILERFSAQQFPDLHSELNLSSLELGDSALYFCASSVDPNSYEQYFGPGTRLTVT.

This chain uses TRBV7-3 with TRBJ2-7, with TRBD2 matching 7 bases. The V gene's germline CDR1 is SGHTA and CDR2 FQGTGA. V shed 1 base, J shed 3 bases, and the junction held 12 bases outside the gene matches. The CDR3 sequence is 17 residues long. As DNA, the CDR3 is TGTGCCAGCAGCTTAAACGCCGGGACTACGTCTATCTACGAGCAGTACTTC. This translates into CASSLNAGTTSIYEQYF.

The chain couples TRBV4-2 to TRBJ2-1; either TRBD1 or TRBD2 may fit D (5 bases each). CDR3 size: 15 residues. Germline V CDR1 and CDR2: LGHNA, YNFKEQ. Deletions cut 0 bases from V and 6 bases from J, with 12 bases between. The CDR3 reads CASSQDGGAPNEQFF. In DNA, the CDR3 is TGTGCCAGCAGCCAAGATGGGGGAGCGCCCAATGAGCAGTTCTTC.

This clone was counted a single time. The chain carries TRBV6-5 and TRBJ1-2; D not resolved. The CDR3 covers 9 residues. V was shortened by 3 bases and J by 7 bases, with 0 bases between the two germline ends. Germline V CDR1 and CDR2: MNHEY, SVGAGI. CDR3 region: CASSYGYTF. The CDR3 nucleotides are TGTGCCAGCAGTTATGGCTACACCTTC.

The chain joins TRBV4-2 to TRBJ2-1, with 8 bases lining up with TRBD2. Unmatched junction bases numbered 8, after V lost 3 bases and J lost 10 bases. This CDR3 has 14 residues. Germline CDR1 LGHNA, CDR2 YNFKEQ. The DNA of the CDR3 is TGTGCCAGCAGCCAGACAGGACTAGCAGTCGAGCAGTTCTTC. Its translation is CASSQTGLAVEQFF.

The CDR3 nucleotides are TGTGCCAGCAGTTTATTCCCGAGACAGGGGAAAGGCTACACCTTC. Its translation is CASSLFPRQGKGYTF. This chain uses TRBV28 with TRBJ1-2; 8 bases align to TRBD1. CDR1 is MDHEN, CDR2 SYDVKM, per germline. J gave up 8 bases and V 1 base, and 9 bases lay outside the gene matches. This CDR3 has 15 residues.